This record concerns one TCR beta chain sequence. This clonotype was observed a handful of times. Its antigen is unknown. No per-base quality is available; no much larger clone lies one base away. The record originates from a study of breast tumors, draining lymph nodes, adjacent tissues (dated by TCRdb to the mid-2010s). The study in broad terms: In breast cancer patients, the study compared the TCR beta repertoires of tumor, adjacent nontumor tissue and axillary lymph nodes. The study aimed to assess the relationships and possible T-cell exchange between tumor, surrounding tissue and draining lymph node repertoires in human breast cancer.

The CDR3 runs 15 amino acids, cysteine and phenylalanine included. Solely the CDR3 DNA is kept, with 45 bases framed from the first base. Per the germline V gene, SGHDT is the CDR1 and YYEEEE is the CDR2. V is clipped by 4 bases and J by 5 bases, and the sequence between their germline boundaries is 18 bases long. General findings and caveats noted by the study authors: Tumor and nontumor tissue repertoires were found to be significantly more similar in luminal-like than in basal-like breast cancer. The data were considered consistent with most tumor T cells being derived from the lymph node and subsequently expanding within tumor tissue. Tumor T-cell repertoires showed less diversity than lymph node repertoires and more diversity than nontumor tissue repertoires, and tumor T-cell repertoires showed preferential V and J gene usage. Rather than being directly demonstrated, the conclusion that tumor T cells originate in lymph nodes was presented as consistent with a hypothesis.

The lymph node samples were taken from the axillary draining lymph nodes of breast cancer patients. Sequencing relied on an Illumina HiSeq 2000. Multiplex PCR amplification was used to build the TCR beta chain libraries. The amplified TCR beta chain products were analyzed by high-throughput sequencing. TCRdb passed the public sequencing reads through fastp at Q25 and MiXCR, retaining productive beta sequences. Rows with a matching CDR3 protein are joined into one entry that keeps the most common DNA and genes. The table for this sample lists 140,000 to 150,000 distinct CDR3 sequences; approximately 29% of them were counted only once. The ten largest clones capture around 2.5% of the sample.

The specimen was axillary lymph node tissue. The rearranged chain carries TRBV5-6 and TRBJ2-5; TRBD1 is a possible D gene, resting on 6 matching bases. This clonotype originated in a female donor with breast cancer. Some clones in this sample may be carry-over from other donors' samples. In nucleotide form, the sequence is TGTGCCAGCAGCCTGTACAGGGCTTCTGTGGAGACCCAGTACTTC. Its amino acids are CASSLYRASVETQYF.